The clone carrying this TCR beta chain was detected a few times. The record originates from a study of Graves' ophthalmopathy and Graves' hyperthyroidism. RNA transcripts served as template for amplifying TCR beta CDR3 sequences. First-round RT-PCR relied on HTBI primers, and a second-round multiplex PCR came next. One entry per CDR3 protein, called by TCRdb with MiXCR from the multiplex PCR reads. The data hold under 200,000 distinct CDR3 sequences, with under 40% observed a single time. The receptor comes from a woman between 40 and 55 years old with Graves' ophthalmopathy. Sequences were obtained from peripheral blood.

Written as DNA, the CDR3 is TGTGCCAGCAGTTTAGTCCACGGGACTAGCGCCAAAAACATTCAGTACTTC. Its translation: CASSLVHGTSAKNIQYF. The rearrangement links TRBV12-3 or TRBV12-4 to TRBJ2-4, with 9 bases identical to TRBD2. Germline trimming cut 1 base from V and 1 base from J; bases unmatched to any gene: 5. The CDR3 spans 17 residues.